This passage covers 8 T cell receptor beta chains from one sample sequenced in a study of T-cell memory formation after mild COVID-19. One entry per CDR3 protein, called by TCRdb with MiXCR from the 5' RACE reads. The data contain around 390,000 distinct CDR3 sequences, roughly 15% of them singletons. Sequencing was carried out using PBMCs or a T cell subset sorted from them (not recorded which). These receptors were collected from a man aged 18 to 29 who had mild COVID-19 (a few samples of this study predate the infection). Cell type and time point are not known.

This clonotype was found a few times. The CDR3 here is CAWSSGGSSYNEQFF. For the CDR3, the DNA is TGTGCCTGGAGTTCTGGGGGAAGCTCCTACAATGAGCAGTTCTTC. The chain combines TRBV30 with TRBJ2-1; D possibly matches TRBD1 or TRBD2 (5 bases each). V was cut by 2 bases and J by 0 bases, with 11 bases left in between. This CDR3 spans 15 amino acids. Germline CDR1 and CDR2: GTSNPN and SVGIG (reference sequence). The whole variable domain, remainder taken from reference TRBV30 and TRBJ2-1, is SQTIHQWPATLVQPVGSPLSLECTVEGTSNPNLYWYRQAAGRGLQLLFYSVGIGQISSEVPQNLSASRPQDRQFILSSKKLLLSDSGFYLCAWSSGGSSYNEQFFGPGTRLTVL.

This rearrangement joins TRBV6-5 to TRBJ2-5; either TRBD1 or TRBD2 may fit D (5 bases each). The V end was cut by 8 bases, the J end by 1 base, with 14 bases between. Germline values: CDR1 MNHEY, CDR2 SVGAGI. The CDR3 contains 14 residues. CDR3 protein: CASGGNGGQETQYF. In DNA form, the CDR3 reads TGTGCCAGCGGAGGTAATGGGGGCCAAGAGACCCAGTACTTC.

This chain connects TRBV2 to TRBJ2-2; D is possibly TRBD1 (6 bases). Germline V gene lookup returns CDR1 SNHLY and CDR2 FYNNEI. Deletions cut 6 bases from V and 2 bases from J, with 16 bases between. There are 16 residues in the CDR3. The CDR3 loop is CASSARGGPNTGELFF. The CDR3 nucleotides are TGTGCCAGCAGCGCCCGAGGGGGACCTAACACCGGGGAGCTGTTTTTT.

The V and J genes are TRBV5-1 and TRBJ1-1, with D perhaps TRBD1 (5 bases). The CDR3 contains 16 residues. CDR1 and CDR2 (germline): SGHRS, YFSETQ. Trimming left V 4 bases short and J 2 bases short, with 18 bases between. CDR3 coding DNA: TGCGCCAGCAGCCTACTCTTGGGACCCTTAAACACTGAAGCTTTCTTT. Its protein product is CASSLLLGPLNTEAFF.

V and J are TRBV5-5 and TRBJ2-1; 7 bases fit TRBD2. Trimming removed 4 bases from V and 3 bases from J; junction bases left unmatched: 7. The CDR3 covers 15 residues. Germline CDR1 SGHKS, CDR2 YYEKEE (reference sequence). CDR3 in amino acids: CASSSTGDYYNEQFF. DNA for the CDR3: TGTGCCAGCAGCAGTACCGGGGACTACTACAATGAGCAGTTCTTC.

This clonotype appeared a few times. The J gene is TRBJ1-5, the V gene TRBV6-1, with 7 bases identical to TRBD1. J lost 1 base, V lost 6 bases, and 15 bases had no gene match. This CDR3 spans 18 amino acids. The germline gives CDR1 MNHNS, CDR2 SASEGT. The DNA of the CDR3 is TGTGCCAGCAGCCAACTAAGAAGACAGGGAGGAAGCAATCAGCCCCAGCATTTT. Amino acid sequence: CASSQLRRQGGSNQPQHF.

V gene TRBV5-6 combines with J gene TRBJ2-3; either TRBD1 or TRBD2 may supply D (6 bases each). Trimming left V 7 bases short and J 1 base short, with 16 bases between. CDR3 length: 15 amino acids. Germline loops: CDR1 SGHDT, CDR2 YYEEEE. CDR3 nucleotides: TGTGCCAGCGATACGGGGGCTGGGGGCACAGATACGCAGTATTTT. This gives the protein CASDTGAGGTDTQYF. Full variable domain (missing parts from reference TRBV5-6 and TRBJ2-3): DAGVTQSPTHLIKTRGQQVTLRCSPKSGHDTVSWYQQALGQGPQFIFQYYEEEERQRGNFPDRFSGHQFPNYSSELNVNALLLGDSALYLCASDTGAGGTDTQYFGPGTRLTVL.

This clonotype was observed many times. The chain is built from TRBV7-9 and TRBJ2-7; the D gene is possibly TRBD2 (6 bases). The CDR3 consists of 13 residues. The germline V gene has CDR1 SEHNR and CDR2 FQNEAQ (reference sequence). The V gene lost 3 bases and the J gene lost 7 bases, with 13 bases spanning the gap. CDR3 amino acids: CASSLSPAGEQYF. The CDR3 coding sequence is TGTGCCAGCAGCTTGTCCCCGGCGGGAGAGCAGTACTTC.